One sample yielded the 3 T cell receptor beta chains listed below, sequenced in a study of blood T cell repertoires in COVID-19. TCRdb's table, derived via immunoSEQ multiplex PCR, lists solely in-frame clones and lacks some. The sample carries a few hundred thousand clones, 70% to 90% recorded once. The specimen sequenced was PBMCs or T cells enriched from blood (not recorded which). These receptors were collected from a woman under 40 who had recovered from COVID-19.

The chain joins TRBV28 to TRBJ1-2; tentatively, D is TRBD1 (5 bases). The V end lost 4 bases, the J end lost 3 bases, and 18 bases lay between the germline ends. The CDR3 sequence is 16 residues long. Germline values: CDR1 MDHEN, CDR2 SYDVKM. The CDR3 loop is CASSSPRQTFYYGYTF. The CDR3 coding sequence is TGTGCCAGCAGTTCCCCCCGACAGACTTTCTACTATGGCTACACCTTC.

Concerning this clone itself: Because the CDR3's place on the DNA is in doubt, the DNA is left out and the CDR3 is given as listed by TCRdb. The chain employs TRBV6-5 and TRBJ2-7; the table's D call of TRBD1 was not tested on the DNA. The germline V gene encodes CDR1 MNHEY and CDR2 SVGAGI. The CDR3 spans 12 amino acids, including both terminal residues. The CDR3 is CASYFGPYEQYF.

This chain links TRBV7-3 with TRBJ1-1, with 9 bases identical to TRBD1. The CDR3 length is 13 residues. In germline, CDR1 is SGHTA, CDR2 FQGTGA. Trimming at V came to 4 bases and at J to 7 bases, leaving 4 bases not matched to a gene. The chain's CDR3 is CASSSRQGVEAFF. CDR3 bases: TGTGCCAGCAGCTCCCGACAGGGGGTTGAAGCTTTCTTT.